The 30 T cell receptor beta chains presented below share a single source sample, sequenced in a study of T cells after yellow fever vaccination. TCRdb re-derived calls from the 5' RACE reads in MiXCR, one entry per CDR3 protein. This sample has some 150,000 distinct CDR3 sequences, with over 7% found just once. The sample consisted of CD8+ T cells sorted from PBMCs, taken 45 days after the yellow fever booster vaccination. Source of these receptors: a young man who received the YFV17D yellow fever vaccine.

This clonotype came up a few times. The rearrangement links TRBV4-1 to TRBJ1-2, with TRBD1 identical over 9 bases. In germline, CDR1 is MGHRA, CDR2 YSYEKL. There are 14 residues in the CDR3. V dropped 4 bases and J dropped 2; count of bases not matched to a gene: 2. The CDR3 DNA reads as TGCGCCAGCAGCCTCGGGACAGGGAACTATGGCTACACCTTC. It specifies CASSLGTGNYGYTF.

This clonotype showed up just a few times. The chain recombines TRBV4-1 with TRBJ2-3; TRBD2 matches at 8 bases. CDR1 is MGHRA and CDR2 is YSYEKL in the germline V gene. V was clipped by 2 bases and J by 0 bases; unmatched bases: 4. The CDR3 has 16 amino acids. CDR3 in DNA: TGCGCCAGCAGCCAACGGGTAGCGGGAAGCACAGATACGCAGTATTTT. This sequence encodes CASSQRVAGSTDTQYF.

The V and J genes are TRBV6-6 and TRBJ1-1, with D uncertain. The CDR3 sequence is 12 residues long. The V end lost 6 bases, the J end lost 5 bases, and 10 bases lay between the germline ends. Per the germline V gene, CDR1 is MNHNY and CDR2 is SVGAGI (reference sequence). The DNA for the CDR3 is TGTGCCAGCAGCCCCCCTGGGACTGAAGCTTTCTTT. This codes for CASSPPGTEAFF.

In its sample, this clonotype was seen many times. The CDR3 bases are TGTGCCAGCAGCCGAAATTTGGCAGCGGGGCTTCGAGAGACCCAGTACTTC. It translates to CASSRNLAAGLRETQYF. The V and J genes are TRBV5-6 and TRBJ2-5; 7 bases fit TRBD2. With V trimmed by 4 bases and J by 4 bases, 16 bases remained unmatched. Germline V gene lookup returns CDR1 SGHDT and CDR2 YYEEEE. There are 17 residues in the CDR3.

V and J are TRBV6-4 and TRBJ2-3, with D possibly being TRBD1 (5 bases). Germline V gene data show CDR1 as MRHNA and CDR2 as SNTAGT. The V end was cut by 11 bases, the J end by 11 bases, with 23 bases between. The CDR3 loop spans 13 amino acids. CDR3 nucleotide sequence: TGTGCCTTCAGTGGGTCGGACACAGGTATGCAGTATTTT. Translating it yields CAFSGSDTGMQYF.

At least ten counts were recorded for this clonotype. V is TRBV5-6 and J is TRBJ2-1; D gene ambiguous. Germline loops: CDR1 SGHDT, CDR2 YYEEEE. Trimming pared 0 bases from V and 1 base from J, leaving 2 bases between. The CDR3 is made up of 13 amino acids. CDR3 sequence (DNA): TGTGCCAGCAGCTTGGGTTCCTACAATGAGCAGTTCTTC. This codes for CASSLGSYNEQFF.

This chain connects TRBV7-8 to TRBJ2-7; weak D call: TRBD1 (6 bases). Per the germline V gene, CDR1 is SGHVS and CDR2 is FQNEAQ. The V and J ends lost 2 bases and 1 base respectively, with 12 bases between them. The CDR3 length is 15 residues. DNA for the CDR3: TGTGCCAGCAGCTTACGGACAGTGGGGTCCTACGAGCAGTACTTC. Protein: CASSLRTVGSYEQYF.

Many counts were recorded for this clonotype. This chain joins TRBV27 and TRBJ2-2; no definite D call. The CDR3 is 13 amino acids. V gave up 2 bases and J gave up 5 bases, with 6 bases separating them. CDR1 and CDR2 (germline): MNHEY, SMNVEV (reference sequence). In nucleotides, the CDR3 is TGTGCCAGCAGTTTACTACTGACCGGGGAGCTGTTTTTT. Its protein product is CASSLLLTGELFF.

This clonotype was detected many times. The chain links TRBV5-1 to TRBJ2-1, with TRBD2 as a possible D gene (5 bases). In germline, CDR1 is SGHRS, CDR2 YFSETQ. The CDR3 length is 12 residues. Trimming shortened V by 6 bases and J by 5 bases, and 9 bases separated the two germline ends. The CDR3 DNA follows: TGCGCCAGCAAGACGGGAAACAATGAGCAGTTCTTC. It specifies CASKTGNNEQFF.

This clonotype was seen at least ten times. The chain combines TRBV4-1 with TRBJ2-2; TRBD2 agrees at 7 bases. The CDR3 has 13 amino acids. Trimming took 4 bases from V and 6 from J; bases not matched to a gene: 2. CDR1 MGHRA and CDR2 YSYEKL come from the germline V gene. In DNA, the CDR3 is TGCGCCAGCAGCCGGAGCGGGGCCGGGGAGCTGTTTTTT. This codes for CASSRSGAGELFF.

This clonotype was observed a handful of times. The CDR3 sequence is CASSHRDRGNEQYF. As DNA, the CDR3 is TGTGCCAGCAGTCACCGGGACAGGGGGAACGAGCAGTACTTC. This chain joins TRBV27 and TRBJ2-7; TRBD1 aligns across 11 bases. CDR1 and CDR2 from the germline V gene are MNHEY and SMNVEV (reference sequence). The CDR3 is 14 amino acids. Trimming removed 5 bases from V and 5 bases from J; junction bases left unmatched: 5.

This clonotype has at least ten counts. V usage is TRBV5-5 and J usage is TRBJ1-6; D gene ambiguous. Germline assignment: CDR1 SGHKS and CDR2 YYEKEE (reference sequence). CDR3 length: 16 amino acids. V gave up 4 bases and J gave up 0 bases, with 11 bases separating them. Here the CDR3 DNA reads TGTGCCAGCAGCCGCGGCAAGAGCTCCTATAATTCACCCCTCCACTTT. This codes for CASSRGKSSYNSPLHF.

This chain connects TRBV5-1 to TRBJ1-5; 7 nucleotides match TRBD1. Germline CDR1 is SGHRS and CDR2 is YFSETQ. V dropped 0 bases and J dropped 6; count of bases not matched to a gene: 3. This CDR3 is built from 14 residues. This CDR3 reads CASSLGGGSQPQHF. DNA of the CDR3: TGCGCCAGCAGCTTGGGAGGGGGCAGTCAGCCCCAGCATTTT. Looking up the rest from reference TRBV5-1 and TRBJ1-5 gives the full variable domain: KAGVTQTPRYLIKTRGQQVTLSCSPISGHRSVSWYQQTPGQGLQFLFEYFSETQRNKGNFPGRFSGRQFSNSRSEMNVSTLELGDSALYLCASSLGGGSQPQHFGDGTRLSIL.

This clonotype was observed a handful of times. The chain combines TRBV7-2 with TRBJ2-7; D uncertain. V lost 4 bases and J 2 bases, leaving 15 bases between the germline ends. In germline, CDR1 is SGHTA, CDR2 FQGNSA. The CDR3 is 15 residues long. CDR3 coding DNA: TGTGCCAGCAGCTGGTGGCTGTCCGTTCCCTACGAGCAGTACTTC. Its protein is CASSWWLSVPYEQYF.

This chain connects TRBV9 to TRBJ2-5; tentative D call: TRBD2 (6 bases). This CDR3 region has 14 residues. Looked up from germline, CDR1 is SGDLS and CDR2 is YYNGEE. Trimming left V 2 bases short and J 2 bases short, with 10 bases between. CDR3 bases: TGTGCCAGCAGCGTCGGGAGTTTACAAGAGACCCAGTACTTC. This sequence encodes CASSVGSLQETQYF.

This clonotype was detected a few times. The chain uses TRBV4-3 and TRBJ2-5; maybe TRBD2 (6 bases). Trimming removed 0 bases at V and 5 bases at J, with 16 bases between. Germline CDR1 and CDR2: LGHNA and YSLEER. This CDR3 has 16 residues. The CDR3 loop reads CASSQDFGGVGETQYF. The DNA of the CDR3 is TGCGCCAGCAGCCAAGATTTCGGAGGGGTGGGGGAGACCCAGTACTTC.

This clonotype was detected ten times or more. The chain uses TRBV4-2 and TRBJ2-2; 12 bases fit TRBD2. The ends lost 0 bases at V and 7 bases at J; junction bases unmatched: 9. The CDR3 totals 18 residues. The germline CDR1 and CDR2 sequences are LGHNA and YNFKEQ. CDR3 amino acids: CASSQDPASGGVIGELFF. DNA of the CDR3: TGTGCCAGCAGCCAAGATCCGGCTAGCGGGGGGGTGATCGGGGAGCTGTTTTTT.

This chain links TRBV7-9 with TRBJ2-2; D remains unclear. This CDR3 is built from 15 residues. CDR1 SEHNR and CDR2 FQNEAQ come from the germline V gene (reference sequence). The V gene lost 5 bases and the J gene lost 5 bases, with 15 bases spanning the gap. The CDR3 DNA follows: TGTGCCAGCAGCACCTTGAACTTTAAGACCGGGGAGCTGTTTTTT. Translating gives CASSTLNFKTGELFF.

The sample holds a few counts of this clonotype. This chain joins TRBV29-1 and TRBJ1-2; D is undetermined. Germline CDR1 SQVTM, CDR2 ANQGSEA. There are 11 residues in the CDR3. Trimming cost V 7 bases and J 2 bases, with 8 bases left between them. The CDR3 nucleotides are TGCAGCGGAGAGGTAAACTATGGCTACACCTTC. This sequence encodes CSGEVNYGYTF.

This clonotype was seen more than once but under ten times. This chain connects TRBV29-1 to TRBJ2-5; D unclear. CDR1 SQVTM and CDR2 ANQGSEA come from the germline V gene. V gave up 0 bases and J gave up 2 bases, with 16 bases separating them. The CDR3 loop spans 16 amino acids. This chain's CDR3 is CSVEDLLHKEQETQYF. In nucleotides, the CDR3 is TGCAGCGTTGAAGATCTCTTACACAAGGAGCAAGAGACCCAGTACTTC. Supplemented by reference TRBV29-1 and TRBJ2-5, the full variable domain reads SAVISQKPSRDICQRGTSLTIQCQVDSQVTMMFWYRQQPGQSLTLIATANQGSEATYESGFVIDKFPISRPNLTFSTLTVSNMSPEDSSIYLCSVEDLLHKEQETQYFGPGTRLLVL.

This chain links TRBV7-9 with TRBJ1-2; D perhaps matches TRBD1 (5 bases). The CDR3 has 15 amino acids. The V end lost 5 bases, the J end lost 5 bases, and 18 bases lay between the germline ends. Germline V gene data show CDR1 as SEHNR and CDR2 as FQNEAQ (reference sequence). CDR3 loop: CASSSGTVRRYGYTF. The CDR3 DNA follows: TGTGCCAGCAGCAGCGGGACGGTGAGGAGGTATGGCTACACCTTC. The full variable domain, completed using reference TRBV7-9 and TRBJ1-2, is DTGVSQNPRHKITKRGQNVTFRCDPISEHNRLYWYRQTLGQGPEFLTYFQNEAQLEKSRLLSDRFSAERPKGSFSTLEIQRTEQGDSAMYLCASSSGTVRRYGYTFGSGTRLTVV.

This chain joins TRBV7-2 and TRBJ1-2; no clear D. The germline gives CDR1 SGHTA, CDR2 FQGNSA. V was shortened by 2 bases and J by 8 bases, with 12 bases between the two germline ends. The CDR3 loop spans 13 amino acids. The CDR3 DNA follows: TGTGCCAGCAGCTTATCTTTGCCGAACGGCTACACCTTC. Translated: CASSLSLPNGYTF. The full variable domain, its missing parts supplied by reference TRBV7-2 and TRBJ1-2, is GAGVSQSPSNKVTEKGKDVELRCDPISGHTALYWYRQSLGQGLEFLIYFQGNSAPDKSGLPSDRFSAERTGGSVSTLTIQRTQQEDSAVYLCASSLSLPNGYTFGSGTRLTVV.

V is TRBV9 and J is TRBJ2-3, with 16 nucleotides matching TRBD2. V shed 3 bases, J shed 4 bases, and the junction held 8 bases outside the gene matches. Germline CDR1 is SGDLS and CDR2 is YYNGEE. The CDR3 consists of 18 residues. This chain's CDR3 is CASSDRGLAGGFSDTQYF. For the CDR3, the DNA is TGTGCCAGCAGCGACCGGGGACTAGCGGGGGGGTTCTCAGATACGCAGTATTTT.

This clonotype was counted a few times. This chain connects TRBV7-9 to TRBJ1-3; 7 bases map to TRBD1. Germline V gene lookup returns CDR1 SEHNR and CDR2 FQNEAQ (reference sequence). This CDR3 is 16 amino acids long. J was trimmed by 0 bases and V by 4 bases; bases with no gene match: 6. This CDR3 reads CASSSPGQISGNTIYF. The CDR3 DNA is TGTGCCAGCAGCTCCCCGGGACAGATCTCTGGAAACACCATATATTTT. Combining the CDR3 with reference TRBV7-9 and TRBJ1-3 gives the whole variable domain DTGVSQNPRHKITKRGQNVTFRCDPISEHNRLYWYRQTLGQGPEFLTYFQNEAQLEKSRLLSDRFSAERPKGSFSTLEIQRTEQGDSAMYLCASSSPGQISGNTIYFGEGSWLTVV.

This sequence joins TRBV9 and TRBJ2-5; perhaps TRBD2 as D (6 bases). Germline V lookup: CDR1 SGDLS, CDR2 YYNGEE. This CDR3 contains 14 residues. V shed 4 bases and J shed 2 bases, with 12 bases lying between them. This chain's CDR3 is CASSSGLRQETQYF. In nucleotides, the CDR3 is TGTGCCAGCAGCTCGGGACTGAGGCAAGAGACCCAGTACTTC.

The CDR3 is CAISNRSYNEQFF. The CDR3 bases are TGTGCCATCAGTAACCGCTCCTACAATGAGCAGTTCTTC. This chain links TRBV10-3 with TRBJ2-1, with D unclear. V shed 5 bases and J shed 0 bases, with 5 bases lying between them. Germline CDR1 is ENHRY and CDR2 is SYGVKD. The CDR3 covers 13 residues.

This clonotype was counted a few times. This chain uses TRBV6-5 with TRBJ2-3; TRBD2 matches at 10 bases. Germline values: CDR1 MNHEY, CDR2 SVGAGI. CDR3 length: 15 amino acids. Trimming cost V 1 base and J 10 bases; bases outside gene matches: 8. The CDR3 loop is CASSYWASGGCAQYF. DNA for the CDR3: TGTGCCAGCAGTTACTGGGCTAGCGGGGGATGTGCGCAGTATTTT.

This clonotype was counted between two and nine times. This rearrangement joins TRBV29-1 to TRBJ1-2; D unresolved. There are 11 residues in the CDR3. Trimming stripped 3 bases from V and 5 bases from J, with 7 bases between. Germline lookup yields CDR1 SQVTM and CDR2 ANQGSEA. The CDR3 loop is CSVDLGYGYTF. The CDR3 bases are TGCAGCGTTGATCTTGGGTATGGCTACACCTTC.

The chain has TRBV9 and TRBJ1-1, with D possibly being TRBD1 (5 bases). There are 13 residues in the CDR3. Trimming removed 6 bases at V and 5 bases at J, with 14 bases between. Germline-derived CDR1 and CDR2 are SGDLS and YYNGEE. CDR3 amino acids: CASNRGGTTEAFF. The CDR3, as DNA: TGTGCCAGCAACCGGGGCGGGACTACTGAAGCTTTCTTT. Supplemented by reference TRBV9 and TRBJ1-1, the full variable domain reads DSGVTQTPKHLITATGQRVTLRCSPRSGDLSVYWYQQSLDQGLQFLIQYYNGEERAKGNILERFSAQQFPDLHSELNLSSLELGDSALYFCASNRGGTTEAFFGQGTRLTVV.

In its sample, this clonotype was seen a few times. The chain recombines TRBV29-1 with TRBJ2-2, with D unresolved. CDR3 length: 16 residues. Trimming removed 3 bases at V and 0 bases at J, with 14 bases between. From germline, CDR1 is SQVTM and CDR2 ANQGSEA. The CDR3 is CSVEMWDLTNTGELFF. The CDR3 DNA reads TGCAGCGTTGAGATGTGGGATTTGACGAACACCGGGGAGCTGTTTTTT.